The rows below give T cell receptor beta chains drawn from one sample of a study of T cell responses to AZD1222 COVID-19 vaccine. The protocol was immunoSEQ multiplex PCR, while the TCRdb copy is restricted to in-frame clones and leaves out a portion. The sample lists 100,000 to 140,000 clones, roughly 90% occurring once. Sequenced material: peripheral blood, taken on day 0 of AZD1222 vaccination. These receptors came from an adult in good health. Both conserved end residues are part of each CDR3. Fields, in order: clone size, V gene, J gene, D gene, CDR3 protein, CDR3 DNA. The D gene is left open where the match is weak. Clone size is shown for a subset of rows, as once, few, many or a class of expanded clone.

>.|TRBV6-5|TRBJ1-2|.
CASSYGRGPTNYGYTF
TGTGCCAGCAGTTACGGTAGAGGGCCCACTAACTATGGCTACACCTTC
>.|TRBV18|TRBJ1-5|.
CASSPADSSNQPQHF
TGTGCCAGCTCACCGGCAGATAGTAGCAATCAGCCCCAGCATTTT
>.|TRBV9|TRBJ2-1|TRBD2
CASSRAGVGRNEQFF
TGTGCCAGCAGCAGAGCGGGAGTAGGGAGGAATGAGCAGTTCTTC
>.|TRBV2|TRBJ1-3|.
CASTSGGGNTIYF
TGTGCCAGCACTTCGGGGGGTGGAAACACCATATATTTT
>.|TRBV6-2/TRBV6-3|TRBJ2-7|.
CASSYSTGTSYEQYF
TGTGCCAGCAGTTACTCCACCGGGACAAGCTACGAGCAGTACTTC
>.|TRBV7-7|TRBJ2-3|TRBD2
CASSLILTSNTDTQYF
TGTGCTAGCAGCTTAATCTTGACTAGCAACACAGATACGCAGTATTTT
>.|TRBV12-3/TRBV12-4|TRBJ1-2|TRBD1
CASRDRFGYTF
TGTGCCAGCAGGGACAGGTTTGGCTACACCTTC
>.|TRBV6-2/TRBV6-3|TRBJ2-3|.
CASSYEAGRARTDTQYF
TGTGCCAGCAGTTACGAAGCGGGCAGGGCCAGGACAGATACGCAGTATTTT
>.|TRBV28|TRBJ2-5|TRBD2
CASRLAGLETQYF
TGTGCCAGCAGACTAGCGGGGCTAGAGACCCAGTACTTC
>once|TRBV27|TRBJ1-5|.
CASNRGLGQPQHF
TGTGCCAGCAATCGGGGGCTGGGTCAGCCCCAGCATTTT
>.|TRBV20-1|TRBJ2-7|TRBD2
CSASSGLAVSYEQYF
TGCAGTGCTAGTTCGGGACTAGCGGTTTCCTACGAGCAGTACTTC
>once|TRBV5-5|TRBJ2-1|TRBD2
CASSLGTSGTNEQFF
TGTGCCAGCAGCTTGGGGACTAGCGGGACCAATGAGCAGTTCTTC
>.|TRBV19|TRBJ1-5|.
CASTGRNRNQPQHF
TGTGCCAGTACCGGGCGGAATCGCAATCAGCCCCAGCATTTT
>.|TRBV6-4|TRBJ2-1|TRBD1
CASRRRTGASYNEQFF
TGTGCCAGCAGACGGAGGACAGGGGCCTCCTACAATGAGCAGTTCTTC